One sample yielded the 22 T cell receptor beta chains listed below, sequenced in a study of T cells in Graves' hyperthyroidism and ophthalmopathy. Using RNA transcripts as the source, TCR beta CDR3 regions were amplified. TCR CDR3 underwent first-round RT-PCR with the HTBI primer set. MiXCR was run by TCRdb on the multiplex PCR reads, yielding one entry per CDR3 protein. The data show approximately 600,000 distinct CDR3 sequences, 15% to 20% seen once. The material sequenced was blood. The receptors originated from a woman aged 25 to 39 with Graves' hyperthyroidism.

DNA of the CDR3: TGTGCCAGCAGCCTGACAGCCCATAGCAATCAGCCCCAGCATTTT. This sequence encodes CASSLTAHSNQPQHF. The chain combines TRBV5-6 with TRBJ1-5; maybe TRBD1 (5 bases). The ends were cut back, 4 bases at V and 0 bases at J, with 11 bases in the middle. This CDR3 spans 15 amino acids. Germline values: CDR1 SGHDT, CDR2 YYEEEE. Together with reference TRBV5-6 and TRBJ1-5, the CDR3 gives the full variable domain: DAGVTQSPTHLIKTRGQQVTLRCSPKSGHDTVSWYQQALGQGPQFIFQYYEEEERQRGNFPDRFSGHQFPNYSSELNVNALLLGDSALYLCASSLTAHSNQPQHFGDGTRLSIL.

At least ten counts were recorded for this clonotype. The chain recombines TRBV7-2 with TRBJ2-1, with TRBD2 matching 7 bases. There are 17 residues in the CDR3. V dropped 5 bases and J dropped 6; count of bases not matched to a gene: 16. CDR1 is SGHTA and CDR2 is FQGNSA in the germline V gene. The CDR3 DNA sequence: TGTGCCAGCAGCCCCGGGTACGGGGGAGGGGCCTTCAATGAGCAGTTCTTC. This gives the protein CASSPGYGGGAFNEQFF.

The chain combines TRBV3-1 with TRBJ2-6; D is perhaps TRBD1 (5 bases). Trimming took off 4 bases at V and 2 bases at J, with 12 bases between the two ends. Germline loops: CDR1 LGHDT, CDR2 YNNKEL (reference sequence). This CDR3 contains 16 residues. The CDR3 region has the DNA TGTGCCAGCAGCCGCCAACCCAGGGCTGGGGCCAACGTCCTGACTTTC. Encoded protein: CASSRQPRAGANVLTF. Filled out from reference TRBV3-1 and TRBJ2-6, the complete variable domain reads DTAVSQTPKYLVTQMGNDKSIKCEQNLGHDTMYWYKQDSKKFLKIMFSYNNKELIINETVPNRFSPKSPDKAHLNLHINSLELGDSAVYFCASSRQPRAGANVLTFGAGSRLTVL.

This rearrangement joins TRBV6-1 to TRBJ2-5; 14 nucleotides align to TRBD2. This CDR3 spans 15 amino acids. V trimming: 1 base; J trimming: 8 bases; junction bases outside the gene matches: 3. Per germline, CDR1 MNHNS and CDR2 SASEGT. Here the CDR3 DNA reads TGTGCCAGCAGTGAAGGGACTAGCGGGAGGAAAACCCAGTACTTC. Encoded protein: CASSEGTSGRKTQYF.

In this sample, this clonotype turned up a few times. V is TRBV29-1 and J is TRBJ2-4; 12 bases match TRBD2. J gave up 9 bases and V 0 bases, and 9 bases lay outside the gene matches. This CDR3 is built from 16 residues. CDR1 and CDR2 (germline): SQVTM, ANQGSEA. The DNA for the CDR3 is TGCAGCGTTGAAGACCCCGGACTAGCGGGGCAGGGCATTCAGTACTTC. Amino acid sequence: CSVEDPGLAGQGIQYF.

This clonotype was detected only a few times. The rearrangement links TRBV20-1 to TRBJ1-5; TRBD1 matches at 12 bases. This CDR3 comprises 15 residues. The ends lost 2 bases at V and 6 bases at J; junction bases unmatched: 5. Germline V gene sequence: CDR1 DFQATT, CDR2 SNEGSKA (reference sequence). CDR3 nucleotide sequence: TGCAGTGCTAGACCAGGGACAGGGGGCGGTCAGCCCCAGCATTTT. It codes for CSARPGTGGGQPQHF.

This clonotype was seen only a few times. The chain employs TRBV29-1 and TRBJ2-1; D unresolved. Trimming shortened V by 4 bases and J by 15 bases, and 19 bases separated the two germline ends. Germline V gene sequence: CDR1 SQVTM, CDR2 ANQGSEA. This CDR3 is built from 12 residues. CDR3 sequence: CSVAFNFRQWFF. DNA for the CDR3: TGCAGCGTTGCTTTTAATTTTCGACAATGGTTCTTC.

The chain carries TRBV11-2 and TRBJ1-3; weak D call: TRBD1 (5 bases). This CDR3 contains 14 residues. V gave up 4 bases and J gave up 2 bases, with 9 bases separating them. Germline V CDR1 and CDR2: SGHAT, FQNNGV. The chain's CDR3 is CASSSDIAGNTIYF. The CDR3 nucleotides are TGTGCCAGCAGCTCGGACATCGCTGGAAACACCATATATTTT.

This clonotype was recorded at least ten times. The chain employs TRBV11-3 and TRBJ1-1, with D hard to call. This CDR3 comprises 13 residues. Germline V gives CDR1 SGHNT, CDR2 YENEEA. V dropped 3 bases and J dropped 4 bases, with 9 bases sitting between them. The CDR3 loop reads CASSFAGRTEAFF. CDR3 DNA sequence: TGTGCCAGCAGCTTTGCAGGCCGCACTGAAGCTTTCTTT.

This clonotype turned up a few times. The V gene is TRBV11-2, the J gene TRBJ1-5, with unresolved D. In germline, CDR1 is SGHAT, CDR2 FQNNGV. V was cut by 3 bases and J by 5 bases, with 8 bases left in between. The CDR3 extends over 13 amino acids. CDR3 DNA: TGTGCCAGCAGCTTCCAGAGGGATCAGCCCCAGCATTTT. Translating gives CASSFQRDQPQHF.

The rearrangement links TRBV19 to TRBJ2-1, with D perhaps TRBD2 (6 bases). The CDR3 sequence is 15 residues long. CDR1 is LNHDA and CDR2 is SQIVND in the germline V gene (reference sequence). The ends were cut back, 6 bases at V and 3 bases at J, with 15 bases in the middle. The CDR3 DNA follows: TGTGCCAGTAGCGACGTAGCGGTTAGCTACAATGAGCAGTTCTTC. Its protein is CASSDVAVSYNEQFF.

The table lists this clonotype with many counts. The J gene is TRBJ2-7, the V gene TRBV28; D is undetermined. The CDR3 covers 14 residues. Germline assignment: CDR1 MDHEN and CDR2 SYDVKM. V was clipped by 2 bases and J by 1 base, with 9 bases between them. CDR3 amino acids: CASSLRVGSYEQYF. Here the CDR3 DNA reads TGTGCCAGCAGTTTAAGGGTCGGGTCCTACGAGCAGTACTTC.

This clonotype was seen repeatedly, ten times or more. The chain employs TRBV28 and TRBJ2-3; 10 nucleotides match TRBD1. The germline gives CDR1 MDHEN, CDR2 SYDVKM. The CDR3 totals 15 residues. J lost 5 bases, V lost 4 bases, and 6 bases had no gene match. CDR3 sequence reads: CASSSPGQGRDTQYF. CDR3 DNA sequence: TGTGCCAGCAGTTCACCGGGACAGGGGAGAGATACGCAGTATTTT. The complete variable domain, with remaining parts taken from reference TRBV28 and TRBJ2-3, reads DVKVTQSSRYLVKRTGEKVFLECVQDMDHENMFWYRQDPGLGLRLIYFSYDVKMKEKGDIPEGYSVSREKKERFSLILESASTNQTSMYLCASSSPGQGRDTQYFGPGTRLTVL.

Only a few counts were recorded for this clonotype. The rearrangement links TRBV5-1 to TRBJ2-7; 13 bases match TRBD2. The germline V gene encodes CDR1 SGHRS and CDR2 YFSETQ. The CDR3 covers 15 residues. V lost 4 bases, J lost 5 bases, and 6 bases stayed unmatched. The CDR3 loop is CASSQTSGRADEQYF. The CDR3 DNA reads TGCGCCAGCAGCCAAACTAGCGGGAGGGCCGACGAGCAGTACTTC.

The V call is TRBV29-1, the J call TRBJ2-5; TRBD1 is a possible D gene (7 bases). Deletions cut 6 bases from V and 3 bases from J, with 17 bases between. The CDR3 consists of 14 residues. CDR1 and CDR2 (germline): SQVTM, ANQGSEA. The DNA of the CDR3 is TGCAGCGTCCCTACGATCAGGGGGGAAGAGACCCAGTACTTC. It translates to CSVPTIRGEETQYF.

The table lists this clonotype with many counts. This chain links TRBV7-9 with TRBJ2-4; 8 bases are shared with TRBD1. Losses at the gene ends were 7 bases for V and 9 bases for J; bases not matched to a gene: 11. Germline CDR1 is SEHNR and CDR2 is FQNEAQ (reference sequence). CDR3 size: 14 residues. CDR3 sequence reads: CASTTGDFRGIQYF. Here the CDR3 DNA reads TGTGCCAGCACGACAGGGGATTTTAGGGGCATTCAGTACTTC.

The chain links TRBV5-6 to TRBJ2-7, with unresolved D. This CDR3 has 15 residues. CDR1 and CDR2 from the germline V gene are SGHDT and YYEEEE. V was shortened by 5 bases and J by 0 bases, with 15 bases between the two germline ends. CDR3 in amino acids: CASSTWSSNSYEQYF. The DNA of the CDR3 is TGTGCCAGCAGTACCTGGAGCTCGAACTCCTACGAGCAGTACTTC.

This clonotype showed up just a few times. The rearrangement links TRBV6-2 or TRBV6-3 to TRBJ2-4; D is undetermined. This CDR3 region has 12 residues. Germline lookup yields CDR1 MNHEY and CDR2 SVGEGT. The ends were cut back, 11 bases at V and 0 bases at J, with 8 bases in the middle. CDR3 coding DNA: TGTGCCGCCGGTTTAGCCAAAAACATTCAGTACTTC. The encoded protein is CAAGLAKNIQYF.

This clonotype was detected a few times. CDR3 in DNA: TGTGCCAGTAGTCGGAGTGAACAGATCCCGCGGGACCAAGGGCCCCAGCATTTT. It encodes CASSRSEQIPRDQGPQHF. The gene calls are TRBV19 and TRBJ1-5, with D possibly matching TRBD1 (5 bases). Trimming pared 5 bases from V and 9 bases from J, leaving 29 bases between. CDR1 and CDR2 from the germline V gene are LNHDA and SQIVND (reference sequence). The CDR3 is made up of 18 amino acids.

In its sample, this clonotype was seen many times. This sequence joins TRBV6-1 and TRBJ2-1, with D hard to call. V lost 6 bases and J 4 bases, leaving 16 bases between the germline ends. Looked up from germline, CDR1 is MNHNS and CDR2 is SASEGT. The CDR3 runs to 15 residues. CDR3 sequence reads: CASRGSRTLYNEQFF. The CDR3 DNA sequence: TGTGCCAGCAGGGGGTCCCGGACCCTATACAATGAGCAGTTCTTC.

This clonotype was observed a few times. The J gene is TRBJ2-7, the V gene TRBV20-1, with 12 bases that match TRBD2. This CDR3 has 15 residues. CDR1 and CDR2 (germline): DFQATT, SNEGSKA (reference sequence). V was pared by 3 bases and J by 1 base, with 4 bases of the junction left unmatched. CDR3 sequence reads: CSASQLAGGSYEQYF. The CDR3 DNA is TGCAGTGCTAGTCAACTAGCGGGGGGATCCTACGAGCAGTACTTC.

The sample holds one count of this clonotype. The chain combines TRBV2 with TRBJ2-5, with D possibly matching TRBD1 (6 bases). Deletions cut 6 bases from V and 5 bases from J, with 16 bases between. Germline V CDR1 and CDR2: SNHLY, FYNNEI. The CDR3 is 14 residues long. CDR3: CASSEGNRVETQYF. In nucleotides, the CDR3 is TGTGCCAGCAGCGAGGGCAACAGGGTCGAGACCCAGTACTTC.